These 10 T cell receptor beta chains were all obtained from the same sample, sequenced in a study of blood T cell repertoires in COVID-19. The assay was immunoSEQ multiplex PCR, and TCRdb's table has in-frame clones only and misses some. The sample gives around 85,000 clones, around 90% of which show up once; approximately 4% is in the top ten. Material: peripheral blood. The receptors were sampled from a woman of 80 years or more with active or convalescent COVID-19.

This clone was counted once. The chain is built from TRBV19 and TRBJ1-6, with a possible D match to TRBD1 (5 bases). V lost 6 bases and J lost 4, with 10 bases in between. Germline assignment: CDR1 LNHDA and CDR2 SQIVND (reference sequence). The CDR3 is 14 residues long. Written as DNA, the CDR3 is TGTGCCAGTAGGCAGGGAACTTATAATTCACCCCTCCACTTT. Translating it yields CASRQGTYNSPLHF.

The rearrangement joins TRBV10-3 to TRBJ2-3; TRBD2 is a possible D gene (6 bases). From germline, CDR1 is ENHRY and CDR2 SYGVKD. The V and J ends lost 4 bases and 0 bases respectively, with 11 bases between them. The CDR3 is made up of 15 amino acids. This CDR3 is CAISVSGLSTDTQYF. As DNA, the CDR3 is TGTGCCATCAGTGTGTCGGGACTGAGCACAGATACGCAGTATTTT.

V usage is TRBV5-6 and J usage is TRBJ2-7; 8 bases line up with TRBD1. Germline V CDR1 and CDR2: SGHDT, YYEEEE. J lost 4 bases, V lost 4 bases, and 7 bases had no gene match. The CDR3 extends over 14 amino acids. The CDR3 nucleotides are TGTGCCAGCAGCCAAGGACAGGGAAAATACGAGCAGTACTTC. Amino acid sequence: CASSQGQGKYEQYF. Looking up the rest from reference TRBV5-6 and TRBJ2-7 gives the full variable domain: DAGVTQSPTHLIKTRGQQVTLRCSPKSGHDTVSWYQQALGQGPQFIFQYYEEEERQRGNFPDRFSGHQFPNYSSELNVNALLLGDSALYLCASSQGQGKYEQYFGPGTRLTVT.

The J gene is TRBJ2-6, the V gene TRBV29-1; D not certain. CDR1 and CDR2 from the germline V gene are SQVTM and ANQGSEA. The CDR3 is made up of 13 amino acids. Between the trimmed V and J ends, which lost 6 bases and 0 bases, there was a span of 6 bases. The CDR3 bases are TGCAGCGTAGCCCTCTCTGGGGCCAACGTCCTGACTTTC. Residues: CSVALSGANVLTF.

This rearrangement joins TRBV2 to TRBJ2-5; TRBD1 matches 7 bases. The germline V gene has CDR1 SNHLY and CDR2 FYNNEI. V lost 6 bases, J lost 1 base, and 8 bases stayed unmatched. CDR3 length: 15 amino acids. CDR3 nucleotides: TGTGCCAGCAGCCAAAGGTGGGACAGCCAAGAGACCCAGTACTTC. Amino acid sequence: CASSQRWDSQETQYF.

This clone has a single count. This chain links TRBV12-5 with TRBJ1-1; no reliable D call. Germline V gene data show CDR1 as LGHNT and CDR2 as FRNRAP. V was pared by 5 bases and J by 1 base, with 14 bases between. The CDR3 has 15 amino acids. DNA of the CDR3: TGTGCTAGTGGTCGTCGGCCTAGAGGGAACACTGAAGCTTTCTTT. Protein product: CASGRRPRGNTEAFF. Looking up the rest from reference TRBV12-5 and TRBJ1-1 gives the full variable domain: DARVTQTPRHKVTEMGQEVTMRCQPILGHNTVFWYRQTMMQGLELLAYFRNRAPLDDSGMPKDRFSAEMPDATLATLKIQPSEPRDSAVYFCASGRRPRGNTEAFFGQGTRLTVV.

CDR3 bases: TGTGCCAGCAGTTACATCAGTGTAGCTCTAAAAAACATTCAGTACTTC. The encoded protein is CASSYISVALKNIQYF. The chain recombines TRBV6-2 or TRBV6-3 with TRBJ2-4; D ambiguous. Per the germline V gene, CDR1 is MNHEY and CDR2 is SVGEGT. The CDR3 contains 16 residues. V dropped 2 bases and J dropped 4 bases, with 15 bases sitting between them.

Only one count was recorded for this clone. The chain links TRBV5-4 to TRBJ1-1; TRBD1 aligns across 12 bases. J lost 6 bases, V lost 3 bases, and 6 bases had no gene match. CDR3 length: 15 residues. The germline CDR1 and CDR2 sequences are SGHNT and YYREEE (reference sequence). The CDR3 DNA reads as TGTGCCAGCAGCTCGGGGGACAGGGGGCGACCTGAAGCTTTCTTT. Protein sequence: CASSSGDRGRPEAFF.

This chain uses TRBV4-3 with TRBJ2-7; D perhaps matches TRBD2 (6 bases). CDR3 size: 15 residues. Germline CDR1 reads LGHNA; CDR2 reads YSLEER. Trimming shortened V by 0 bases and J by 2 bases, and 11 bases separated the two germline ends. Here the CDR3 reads CASSQDPGGTYEQYF. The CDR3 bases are TGCGCCAGCAGCCAAGATCCGGGCGGGACCTACGAGCAGTACTTC.

CDR3 in amino acids: CASSPPRTSGRGYTGELFF. CDR3 DNA: TGTGCCAGCAGCCCCCCTCGGACTAGCGGGAGGGGGTACACCGGGGAGCTGTTTTTT. The rearrangement uses TRBV7-2 and TRBJ2-2; TRBD2 matches 15 bases. Per the germline V gene, CDR1 is SGHTA and CDR2 is FQGNSA. The length of the CDR3 is 19 residues. Trimming cost V 5 bases and J 3 bases; bases outside gene matches: 10.